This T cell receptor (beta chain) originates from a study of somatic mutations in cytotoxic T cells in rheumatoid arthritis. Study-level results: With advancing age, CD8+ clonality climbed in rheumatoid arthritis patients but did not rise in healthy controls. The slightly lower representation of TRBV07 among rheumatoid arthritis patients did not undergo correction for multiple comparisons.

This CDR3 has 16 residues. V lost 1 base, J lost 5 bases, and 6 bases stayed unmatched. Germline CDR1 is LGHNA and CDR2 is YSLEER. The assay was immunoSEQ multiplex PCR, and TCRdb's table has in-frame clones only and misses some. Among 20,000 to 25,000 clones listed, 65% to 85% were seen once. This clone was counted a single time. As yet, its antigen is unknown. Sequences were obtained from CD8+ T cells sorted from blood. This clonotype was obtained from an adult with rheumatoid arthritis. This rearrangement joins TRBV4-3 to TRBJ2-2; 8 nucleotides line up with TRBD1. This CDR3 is CASSQGTGLSTGELFF. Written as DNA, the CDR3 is TGCGCCAGCAGCCAAGGGACAGGGTTGAGTACCGGGGAGCTGTTTTTT.